The 15 T cell receptor beta chains presented below share a single source sample, sequenced in a study of blood T cell repertoires in COVID-19. Clones were read by immunoSEQ multiplex PCR, and TCRdb kept only the in-frame ones, dropping some. This repertoire shows around 98,000 clones, around 90% found once; its top ten account for 4.5%. The sequencing input was peripheral blood. The receptors stem from a man aged 70-80 years with acute or convalescent COVID-19.

V is TRBV6-5 and J is TRBJ2-7, with 7 bases matching TRBD1. The V and J ends lost 2 bases and 5 bases, in that order; junction bases with no gene match: 6. Looked up from germline, CDR1 is MNHEY and CDR2 is SVGAGI. The CDR3 has 14 amino acids. The CDR3 DNA reads TGTGCCAGCAGTTACCTAGGACAGGCAAACGAGCAGTACTTC. Translation: CASSYLGQANEQYF.

The chain has TRBV30 and TRBJ2-4; tentative D call: TRBD1 (5 bases). CDR1 and CDR2 from the germline V gene are GTSNPN and SVGIG (reference sequence). V lost 3 bases, J lost 2 bases, and 8 bases lay in between. The CDR3 consists of 13 residues. CDR3 DNA: TGTGCCTGGAGCCAGGGTACCAAAAACATTCAGTACTTC. Translated, it gives CAWSQGTKNIQYF.

The chain joins TRBV9 to TRBJ1-1; D gene ambiguous. The CDR3 has 13 amino acids. Germline loops: CDR1 SGDLS, CDR2 YYNGEE. Trimming left V 4 bases short and J 1 base short, with 8 bases between. The CDR3: CASSFGGNTEAFF. The DNA of the CDR3 is TGTGCCAGCAGCTTCGGAGGGAACACTGAAGCTTTCTTT. The full variable domain, its missing parts supplied by reference TRBV9 and TRBJ1-1, is DSGVTQTPKHLITATGQRVTLRCSPRSGDLSVYWYQQSLDQGLQFLIQYYNGEERAKGNILERFSAQQFPDLHSELNLSSLELGDSALYFCASSFGGNTEAFFGQGTRLTVV.

The J gene is TRBJ1-6, the V gene TRBV28, with a possible D match to TRBD1 (6 bases). This CDR3 is built from 16 residues. V was pared by 5 bases and J by 0 bases, with 11 bases between. The germline V gene has CDR1 MDHEN and CDR2 SYDVKM. CDR3 residues: CASSPPRGSYNSPLHF. Written as DNA, the CDR3 is TGTGCCAGCAGTCCCCCCAGGGGCTCCTATAATTCACCCCTCCACTTT.

The CDR3 DNA reads as TGTGCCTGGAGTGATTCGTTCCTCCACTTT. It yields the protein CAWSDSFLHF. The J gene is TRBJ1-6, the V gene TRBV30, with D hard to call. Trimming took off 1 base at V and 15 bases at J, with 7 bases between the two ends. The CDR3 contains 10 residues. Looked up from germline, CDR1 is GTSNPN and CDR2 is SVGIG (reference sequence). The variable domain in full, completed from reference TRBV30 and TRBJ1-6, reads SQTIHQWPATLVQPVGSPLSLECTVEGTSNPNLYWYRQAAGRGLQLLFYSVGIGQISSEVPQNLSASRPQDRQFILSSKKLLLSDSGFYLCAWSDSFLHFGNGTRLTVT.

Here the CDR3 DNA reads TGTGCTAGTGGTTTGGTACGATTGGCGGGGCCCGGCTACAATGAGCAGTTCTTC. This sequence encodes CASGLVRLAGPGYNEQFF. The chain recombines TRBV12-5 with TRBJ2-1; D is perhaps TRBD2 (6 bases). The germline gives CDR1 LGHNT, CDR2 FRNRAP. CDR3 length: 18 residues. Trimming cost V 0 bases and J 3 bases, with 18 bases left between them. Looking up the rest from reference TRBV12-5 and TRBJ2-1 gives the full variable domain: DARVTQTPRHKVTEMGQEVTMRCQPILGHNTVFWYRQTMMQGLELLAYFRNRAPLDDSGMPKDRFSAEMPDATLATLKIQPSEPRDSAVYFCASGLVRLAGPGYNEQFFGPGTRLTVL.

This chain uses TRBV9 with TRBJ1-4; no reliable D call. Germline V CDR1 and CDR2: SGDLS, YYNGEE. V lost 3 bases to trimming and J lost 8 bases, with 20 bases between them. The CDR3 covers 16 residues. Here the CDR3 reads CASSGHHEGSGEKLFF. The CDR3 nucleotides read TGTGCCAGCAGCGGCCATCATGAGGGCTCGGGGGAAAAACTGTTTTTT.

V and J are TRBV6-1 and TRBJ2-7; 8 bases match TRBD2. After removal of 3 bases from V and 0 bases from J, the junction contained 10 bases not matched to a gene. Germline V gene lookup returns CDR1 MNHNS and CDR2 SASEGT. This CDR3 comprises 17 residues. CDR3 protein: CASSEMWAGGRSYEQYF. The CDR3 nucleotides read TGTGCCAGCAGTGAGATGTGGGCGGGGGGCCGCTCCTACGAGCAGTACTTC.

This rearrangement joins TRBV6-1 to TRBJ2-3; possibly TRBD2 for D (5 bases). Between the trimmed V and J ends, which lost 2 bases and 8 bases, there was a span of 11 bases. CDR3 length: 13 amino acids. Germline CDR1 reads MNHNS; CDR2 reads SASEGT. CDR3 protein: CASSERESFTQYF. CDR3 in DNA: TGTGCCAGCAGTGAAAGGGAGTCCTTTACGCAGTATTTT.

The CDR3 DNA reads as TGCGCCAGCAGTGAGACGGGACTAGCGGGAGGAGAGACCCAGTACTTC. This sequence encodes CASSETGLAGGETQYF. The rearrangement uses TRBV10-2 and TRBJ2-5, with 15 bases identical to TRBD2. With 2 bases clipped from V and 4 bases from J, the junction kept 2 bases outside the gene matches. The CDR3 length is 16 residues. Per germline, CDR1 WSHSY and CDR2 SAAADI.

In its sample, this clone was seen once. The chain has TRBV7-9 and TRBJ1-2, with D perhaps matching TRBD1 (5 bases). This CDR3 contains 14 residues. Germline loops: CDR1 SEHNR, CDR2 FQNEAQ (reference sequence). Trimming pared 2 bases from V and 6 bases from J, leaving 13 bases between. As DNA, the CDR3 is TGTGCCAGCAGCTTATCTCGACAGATAGATGGCTACACCTTC. Its protein is CASSLSRQIDGYTF. The complete variable domain, with remaining parts taken from reference TRBV7-9 and TRBJ1-2, reads DTGVSQNPRHKITKRGQNVTFRCDPISEHNRLYWYRQTLGQGPEFLTYFQNEAQLEKSRLLSDRFSAERPKGSFSTLEIQRTEQGDSAMYLCASSLSRQIDGYTFGSGTRLTVV.

The rearrangement links TRBV6-6 to TRBJ2-7; D is perhaps TRBD1 (6 bases). The CDR3 totals 13 residues. Looked up from germline, CDR1 is MNHNY and CDR2 is SVGAGI (reference sequence). V lost 5 bases and J 3 bases, leaving 11 bases between the germline ends. CDR3 DNA: TGTGCCAGCAGTCCCCCACAGGGCTACGAGCAGTACTTC. This translates into CASSPPQGYEQYF.

The V call is TRBV15, the J call TRBJ2-3, with TRBD1 identical over 12 bases. Trimming cost V 1 base and J 1 base; bases outside gene matches: 6. In germline, CDR1 is LNHNV, CDR2 YYDKDF (reference sequence). The CDR3 is 18 amino acids. CDR3 nucleotide sequence: TGTGCCACCAGCAGAGGAGGGACAGGGGGCGTTGGCACAGATACGCAGTATTTT. Protein: CATSRGGTGGVGTDTQYF.

The chain is built from TRBV6-1 and TRBJ1-5; 7 bases agree with TRBD1. CDR1 MNHNS and CDR2 SASEGT come from the germline V gene. CDR3 length: 14 residues. The ends lost 3 bases at V and 6 bases at J; junction bases unmatched: 5. The CDR3 sequence: CASSDPGGIQPQHF. CDR3 nucleotides: TGTGCCAGCAGTGACCCAGGGGGGATTCAGCCCCAGCATTTT.

The chain is built from TRBV7-9 and TRBJ1-2; TRBD1 matches 8 bases. The J segment lost 2 bases and the V segment lost 7 bases, leaving 9 bases of the junction unmatched. The CDR3 sequence is 15 residues long. Germline loops: CDR1 SEHNR, CDR2 FQNEAQ (reference sequence). As DNA, the CDR3 is TGTGCCAGCACTAGCGGGTCAGGGGGCAACTATGGCTACACCTTC. Translated, it gives CASTSGSGGNYGYTF.